The T cell receptor (beta chain) under discussion was sequenced for a study of T-cell reconstitution after alpha-beta-depleted transplantation in children. Unique molecular identifiers were built into the TCRbeta library. TCRdb re-analysed the PCR reads in MiXCR, keeping a single row per CDR3 protein. The sample records hundreds of thousands of distinct CDR3 sequences, 10% to 15% being singletons. This clonotype appeared a single time. J lost 7 bases, V lost 7 bases, and 5 bases had no gene match. The CDR3 runs 12 residues. V and J are TRBV12-3 or TRBV12-4 and TRBJ1-1; 8 bases are a match to TRBD1. Sequencing was performed on PBMCs, taken from the stem cell graft. The TCR originated in a human donor who donated a stem cell graft to a child with Fanconi anemia. CDR3 DNA sequence: TGTGCCAGCACTCGGGACAGGAGTGAAGCTTTCTTT. Amino acid sequence: CASTRDRSEAFF.